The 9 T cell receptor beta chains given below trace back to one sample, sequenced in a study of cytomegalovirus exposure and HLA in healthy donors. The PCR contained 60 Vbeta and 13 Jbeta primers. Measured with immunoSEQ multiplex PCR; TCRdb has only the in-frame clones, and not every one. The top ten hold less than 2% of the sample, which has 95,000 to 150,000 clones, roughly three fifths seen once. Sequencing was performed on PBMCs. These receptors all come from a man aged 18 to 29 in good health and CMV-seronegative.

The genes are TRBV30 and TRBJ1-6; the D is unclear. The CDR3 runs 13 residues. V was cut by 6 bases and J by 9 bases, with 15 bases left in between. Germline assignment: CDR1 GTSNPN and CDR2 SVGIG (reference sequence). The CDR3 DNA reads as TGTGCCTGCAGTTTGGCCACGGGTTCACCCCTCCACTTT. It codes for CACSLATGSPLHF.

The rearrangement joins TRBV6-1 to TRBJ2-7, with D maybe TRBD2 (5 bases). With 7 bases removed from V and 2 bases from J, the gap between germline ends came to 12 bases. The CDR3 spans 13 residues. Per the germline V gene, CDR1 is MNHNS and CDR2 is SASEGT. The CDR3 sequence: CASNLERAYEQYF. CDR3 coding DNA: TGTGCCAGCAACCTCGAGAGGGCCTACGAGCAGTACTTC.

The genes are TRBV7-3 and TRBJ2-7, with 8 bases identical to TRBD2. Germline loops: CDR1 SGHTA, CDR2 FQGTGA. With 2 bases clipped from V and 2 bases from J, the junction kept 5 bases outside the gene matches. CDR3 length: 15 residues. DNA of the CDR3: TGTGCCAGCAGCTTACGGGGGGGAGGTCCCTACGAGCAGTACTTC. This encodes CASSLRGGGPYEQYF. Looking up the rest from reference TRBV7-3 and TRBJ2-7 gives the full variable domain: GAGVSQTPSNKVTEKGKYVELRCDPISGHTALYWYRQSLGQGPEFLIYFQGTGAADDSGLPNDRFFAVRPEGSVSTLKIQRTERGDSAVYLCASSLRGGGPYEQYFGPGTRLTVT.

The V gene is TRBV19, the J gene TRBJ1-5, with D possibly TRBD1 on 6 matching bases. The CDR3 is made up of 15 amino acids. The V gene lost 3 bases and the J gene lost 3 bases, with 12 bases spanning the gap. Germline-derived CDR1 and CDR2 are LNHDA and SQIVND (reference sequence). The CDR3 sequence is CASSMPTGLNQPQHF. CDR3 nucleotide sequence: TGTGCCAGTAGTATGCCCACAGGGCTCAATCAGCCCCAGCATTTT.

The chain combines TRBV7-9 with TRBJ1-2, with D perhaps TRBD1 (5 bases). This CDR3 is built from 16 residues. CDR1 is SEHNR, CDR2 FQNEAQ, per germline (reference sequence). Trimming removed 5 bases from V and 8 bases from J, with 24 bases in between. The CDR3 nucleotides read TGTGCCAGCAGCCCAGACGGGACGCGGGGAGGACGGGGCTACACCTTC. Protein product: CASSPDGTRGGRGYTF.

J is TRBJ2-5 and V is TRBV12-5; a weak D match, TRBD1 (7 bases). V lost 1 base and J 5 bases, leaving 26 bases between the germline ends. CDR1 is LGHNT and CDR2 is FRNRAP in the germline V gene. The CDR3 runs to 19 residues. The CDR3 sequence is CASGLALDQGGARGETQYF. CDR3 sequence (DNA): TGTGCTAGTGGTTTGGCCCTGGATCAAGGGGGCGCTCGGGGGGAGACCCAGTACTTC.

The CDR3 reads CASSWDIHTDTQYF. Written as DNA, the CDR3 is TGTGCCAGCAGCTGGGACATCCACACAGATACGCAGTATTTT. The chain carries TRBV7-9 and TRBJ2-3, with D perhaps TRBD1 (6 bases). The CDR3 consists of 14 residues. Germline V gene lookup returns CDR1 SEHNR and CDR2 FQNEAQ (reference sequence). V lost 4 bases to trimming and J lost 2 bases, with 10 bases between them. The whole variable domain, filled in from reference TRBV7-9 and TRBJ2-3, reads DTGVSQNPRHKITKRGQNVTFRCDPISEHNRLYWYRQTLGQGPEFLTYFQNEAQLEKSRLLSDRFSAERPKGSFSTLEIQRTEQGDSAMYLCASSWDIHTDTQYFGPGTRLTVL.

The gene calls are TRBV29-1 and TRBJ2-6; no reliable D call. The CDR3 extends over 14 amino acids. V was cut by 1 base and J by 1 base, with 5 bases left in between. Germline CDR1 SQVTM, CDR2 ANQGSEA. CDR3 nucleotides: TGCAGCGTTGAAGCCGGGTCTGGGGCCAACGTCCTGACTTTC. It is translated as CSVEAGSGANVLTF.

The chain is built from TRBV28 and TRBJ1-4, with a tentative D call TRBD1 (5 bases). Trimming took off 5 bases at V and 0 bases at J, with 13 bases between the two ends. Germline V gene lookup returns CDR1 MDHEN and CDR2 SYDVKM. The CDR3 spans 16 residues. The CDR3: CASSPWDFSTNEKLFF. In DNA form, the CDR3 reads TGTGCCAGCAGTCCCTGGGACTTCTCAACTAATGAAAAACTGTTTTTT.